The clone carrying this TCR beta chain was recorded only once. Its antigen is not known. The study ran its PCR with 60 Vbeta and 13 Jbeta primers. Sequenced by immunoSEQ multiplex PCR; TCRdb stores in-frame clones only, minus some. The sample lists 40,000 to 45,000 clones, 87% occurring once. The data are from a study of cytomegalovirus exposure and HLA in healthy donors. Study observations and caveats: Despite most TCR sequences being rare, some public TCRs occurred in many donors. The authors listed approximately 160 TCR beta chains as cytomegalovirus-associated.

Looked up from germline, CDR1 is SGHRS and CDR2 is YFSETQ. V dropped 2 bases and J dropped 2 bases, with 10 bases sitting between them. The CDR3 runs to 14 residues. Samples came from healthy bone marrow donors. The sample comprised PBMCs. The TCR sequence derives from a woman aged 40 to 49 in good health and CMV-seropositive. V and J are TRBV5-1 and TRBJ1-2; D gene uncertain. CDR3 sequence: CASSLSGGNYGYTF. DNA of the CDR3: TGCGCCAGCAGCTTATCGGGAGGAAACTATGGCTACACCTTC.